Below, one T cell receptor beta chain is given with its context. What it binds is unknown. This entry belongs to a study of T cell responses to AZD1222 COVID-19 vaccine. Sequencing was performed with immunoSEQ multiplex PCR; in TCRdb, only in-frame clones are kept and a portion is missing. Among fewer than 250,000 clones listed, 90% to 95% were seen once. Study-wide results and caveats: Possibly, clonal diversity was underestimated; donors were largely white British and included more females.

The CDR3 sequence is 16 residues long. Looked up from germline, CDR1 is SGHAT and CDR2 is FQNNGV. V dropped 5 bases and J dropped 0; count of bases not matched to a gene: 7. The sequence was obtained from an adult in good health. This sequence joins TRBV11-2 and TRBJ2-1; 7 bases map to TRBD2. The material sequenced was peripheral blood, taken on day 0 of MenACWY control vaccination. The DNA for the CDR3 is TGTGCCAGCAGCCGAGGACGGACTAGCTCCTACAATGAGCAGTTCTTC. Translation: CASSRGRTSSYNEQFF.